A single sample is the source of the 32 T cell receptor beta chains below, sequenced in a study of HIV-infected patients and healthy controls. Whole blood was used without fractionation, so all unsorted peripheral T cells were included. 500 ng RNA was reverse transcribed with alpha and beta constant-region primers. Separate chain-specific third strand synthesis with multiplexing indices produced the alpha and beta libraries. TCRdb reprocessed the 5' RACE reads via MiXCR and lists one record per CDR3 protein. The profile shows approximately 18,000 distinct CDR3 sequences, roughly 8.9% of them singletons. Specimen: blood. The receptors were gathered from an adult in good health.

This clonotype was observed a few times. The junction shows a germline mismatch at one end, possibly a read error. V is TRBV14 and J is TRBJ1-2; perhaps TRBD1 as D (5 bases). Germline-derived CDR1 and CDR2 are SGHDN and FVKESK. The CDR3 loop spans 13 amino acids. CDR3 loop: CASSQESGALYHF. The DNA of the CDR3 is TGTGCCAGCAGCCAAGAATCTGGGGCGCTTTATCACTTC. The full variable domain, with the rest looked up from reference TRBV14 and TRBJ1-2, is EAGVTQFPSHSVIEKGQTVTLRCDPISGHDNLYWYRRVMGKEIKFLLHFVKESKQDESGMPNNRFLAERTGGTYSTLKVQPAELEDSGVYFCASSQESGALYHFGSGTRLTVV.

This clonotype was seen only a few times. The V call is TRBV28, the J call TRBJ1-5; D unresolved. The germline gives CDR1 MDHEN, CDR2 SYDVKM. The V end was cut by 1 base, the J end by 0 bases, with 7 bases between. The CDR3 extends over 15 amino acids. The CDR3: CASSLFGFSNQPQHF. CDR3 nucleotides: TGTGCCAGCAGTTTATTCGGGTTTAGCAATCAGCCCCAGCATTTT.

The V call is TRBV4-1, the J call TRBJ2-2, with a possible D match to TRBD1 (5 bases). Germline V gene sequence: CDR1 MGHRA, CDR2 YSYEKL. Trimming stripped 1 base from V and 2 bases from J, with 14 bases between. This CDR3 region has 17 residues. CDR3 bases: TGCGCCAGCAGCCAAGTCGGATCAGGGCGAAACACCGGGGAGCTGTTTTTT. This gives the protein CASSQVGSGRNTGELFF.

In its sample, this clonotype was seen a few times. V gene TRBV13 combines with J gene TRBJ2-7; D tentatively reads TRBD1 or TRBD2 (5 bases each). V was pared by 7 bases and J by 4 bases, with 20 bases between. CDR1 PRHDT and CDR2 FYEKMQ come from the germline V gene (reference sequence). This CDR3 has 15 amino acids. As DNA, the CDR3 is TGTGCCAGCACCTCCTGGGGACGATTAAGGTACGAGCAGTACTTC. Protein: CASTSWGRLRYEQYF.

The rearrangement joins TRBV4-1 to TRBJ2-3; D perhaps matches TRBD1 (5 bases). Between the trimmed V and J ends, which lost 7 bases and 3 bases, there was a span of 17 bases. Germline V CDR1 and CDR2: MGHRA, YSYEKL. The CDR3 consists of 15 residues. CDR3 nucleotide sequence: TGCGCCAGCAACCCCGACAGTAAAGAGACAGATACGCAGTATTTT. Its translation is CASNPDSKETDTQYF.

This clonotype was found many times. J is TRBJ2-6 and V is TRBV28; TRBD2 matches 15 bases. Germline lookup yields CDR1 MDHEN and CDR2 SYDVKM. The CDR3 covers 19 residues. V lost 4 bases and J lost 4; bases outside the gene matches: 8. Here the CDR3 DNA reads TGTGCCAGCAGTTCGGGACTAGCGGGAGGTGCCTCGGGGGCCAACGTCCTGACTTTC. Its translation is CASSSGLAGGASGANVLTF.

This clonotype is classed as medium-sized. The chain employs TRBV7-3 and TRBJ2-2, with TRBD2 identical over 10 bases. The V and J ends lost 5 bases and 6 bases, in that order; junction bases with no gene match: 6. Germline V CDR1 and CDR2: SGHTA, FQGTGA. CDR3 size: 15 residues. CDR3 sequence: CASSLVAGGPGELFF. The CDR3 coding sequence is TGTGCCAGCAGCCTAGTAGCGGGAGGACCCGGGGAGCTGTTTTTT.

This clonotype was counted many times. This CDR3 reads CASNVYGGSGTEAFF. The CDR3 coding sequence is TGTGCCAGCAATGTTTATGGAGGGAGTGGCACTGAAGCTTTCTTT. This chain joins TRBV12-3 or TRBV12-4 and TRBJ1-1, with unresolved D. The germline V and J ends were trimmed by 7 bases and 4 bases, with 19 bases remaining between them. CDR3 size: 15 residues.

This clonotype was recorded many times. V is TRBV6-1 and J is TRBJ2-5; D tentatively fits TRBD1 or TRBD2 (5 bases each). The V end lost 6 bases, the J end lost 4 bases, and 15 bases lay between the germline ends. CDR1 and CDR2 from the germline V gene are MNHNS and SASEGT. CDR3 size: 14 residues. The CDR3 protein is CASSPRGQGETQYF. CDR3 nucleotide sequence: TGTGCCAGCAGCCCCCGGGGTCAGGGAGAGACCCAGTACTTC.

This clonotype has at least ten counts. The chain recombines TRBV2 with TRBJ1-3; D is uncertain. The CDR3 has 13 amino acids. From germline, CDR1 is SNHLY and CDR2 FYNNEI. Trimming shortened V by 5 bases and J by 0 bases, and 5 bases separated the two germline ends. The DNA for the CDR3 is TGTGCCAGCAGTTCTTTCTCTGGAAACACCATATATTTT. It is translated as CASSSFSGNTIYF.

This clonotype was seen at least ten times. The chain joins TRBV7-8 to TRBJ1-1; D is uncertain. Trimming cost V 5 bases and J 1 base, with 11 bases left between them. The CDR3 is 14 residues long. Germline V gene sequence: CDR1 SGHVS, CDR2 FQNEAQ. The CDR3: CASSPREGNTEAFF. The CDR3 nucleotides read TGTGCCAGCAGCCCGAGGGAGGGGAACACTGAAGCTTTCTTT. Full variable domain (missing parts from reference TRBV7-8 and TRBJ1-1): GAGVSQSPRYKVAKRGQDVALRCDPISGHVSLFWYQQALGQGPEFLTYFQNEAQLDKSGLPSDRFFAERPEGSVSTLKIQRTQQEDSAVYLCASSPREGNTEAFFGQGTRLTVV.

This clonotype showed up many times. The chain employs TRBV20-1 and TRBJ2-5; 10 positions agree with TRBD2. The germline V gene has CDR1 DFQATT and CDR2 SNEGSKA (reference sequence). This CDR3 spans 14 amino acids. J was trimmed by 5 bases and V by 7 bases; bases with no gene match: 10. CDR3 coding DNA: TGCAGTGAAAAGCGGGGGGGCCGTTCGGAGACCCAGTACTTC. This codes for CSEKRGGRSETQYF.

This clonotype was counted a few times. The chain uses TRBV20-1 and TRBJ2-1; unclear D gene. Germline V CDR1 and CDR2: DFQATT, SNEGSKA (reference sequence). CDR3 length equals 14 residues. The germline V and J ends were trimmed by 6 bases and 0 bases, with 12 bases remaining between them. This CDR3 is CSAKAFSSYNEQFF. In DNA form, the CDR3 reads TGCAGTGCAAAAGCGTTCAGCTCCTACAATGAGCAGTTCTTC.

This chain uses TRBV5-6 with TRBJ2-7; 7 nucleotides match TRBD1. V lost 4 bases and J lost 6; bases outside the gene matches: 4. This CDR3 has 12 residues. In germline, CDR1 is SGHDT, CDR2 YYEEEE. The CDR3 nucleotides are TGTGCCAGCAGCCAACAGGGGTTCGAGCAGTACTTC. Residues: CASSQQGFEQYF. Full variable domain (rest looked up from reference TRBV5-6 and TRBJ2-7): DAGVTQSPTHLIKTRGQQVTLRCSPKSGHDTVSWYQQALGQGPQFIFQYYEEEERQRGNFPDRFSGHQFPNYSSELNVNALLLGDSALYLCASSQQGFEQYFGPGTRLTVT.

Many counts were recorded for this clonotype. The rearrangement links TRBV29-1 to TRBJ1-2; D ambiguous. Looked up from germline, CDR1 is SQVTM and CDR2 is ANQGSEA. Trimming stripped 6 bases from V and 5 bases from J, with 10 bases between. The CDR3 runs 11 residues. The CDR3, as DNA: TGCAGCGTCCACGCAGAATATGGCTACACCTTC. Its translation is CSVHAEYGYTF.

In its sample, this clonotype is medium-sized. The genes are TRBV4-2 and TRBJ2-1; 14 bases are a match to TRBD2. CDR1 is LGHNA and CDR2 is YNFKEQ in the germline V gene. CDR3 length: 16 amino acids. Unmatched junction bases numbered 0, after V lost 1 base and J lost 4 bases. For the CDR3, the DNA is TGTGCCAGCAGCCAAGGACTAGCGGGGGGGTACAATGAGCAGTTCTTC. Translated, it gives CASSQGLAGGYNEQFF.

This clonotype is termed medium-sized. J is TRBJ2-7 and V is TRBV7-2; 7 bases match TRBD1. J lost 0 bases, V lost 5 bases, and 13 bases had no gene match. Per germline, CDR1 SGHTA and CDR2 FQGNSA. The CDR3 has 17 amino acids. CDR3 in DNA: TGTGCCAGCAGCACAGGGGTGGGCGGCGGGTACTCCTACGAGCAGTACTTC. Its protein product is CASSTGVGGGYSYEQYF.

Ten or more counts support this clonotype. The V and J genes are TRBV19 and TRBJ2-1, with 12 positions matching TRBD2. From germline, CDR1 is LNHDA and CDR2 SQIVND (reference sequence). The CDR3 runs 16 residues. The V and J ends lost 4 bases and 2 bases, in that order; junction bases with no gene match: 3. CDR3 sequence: CASSTSGGAPYNEQFF. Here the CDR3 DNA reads TGTGCCAGTAGTACTAGCGGGGGGGCTCCCTACAATGAGCAGTTCTTC.

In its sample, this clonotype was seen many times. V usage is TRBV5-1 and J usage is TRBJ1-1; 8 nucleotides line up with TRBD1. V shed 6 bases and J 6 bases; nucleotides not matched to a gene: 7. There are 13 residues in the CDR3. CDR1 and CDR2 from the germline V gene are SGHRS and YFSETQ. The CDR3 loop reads CASTDRVGPEAFF. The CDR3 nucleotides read TGCGCCAGCACGGACAGGGTCGGACCTGAAGCTTTCTTT.

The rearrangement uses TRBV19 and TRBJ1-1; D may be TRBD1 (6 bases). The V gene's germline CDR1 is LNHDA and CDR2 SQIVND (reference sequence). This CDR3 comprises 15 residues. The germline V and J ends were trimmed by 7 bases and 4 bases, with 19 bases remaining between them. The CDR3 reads CASTREGGRSTEAFF. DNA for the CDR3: TGTGCCAGTACCCGGGAAGGGGGGCGAAGCACTGAAGCTTTCTTT.

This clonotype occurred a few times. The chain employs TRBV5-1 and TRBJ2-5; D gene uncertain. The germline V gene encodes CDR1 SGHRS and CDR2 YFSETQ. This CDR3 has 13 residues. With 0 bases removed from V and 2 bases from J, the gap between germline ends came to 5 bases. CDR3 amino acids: CASSLGGQETQYF. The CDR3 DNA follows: TGCGCCAGCAGCTTGGGGGGACAAGAGACCCAGTACTTC.

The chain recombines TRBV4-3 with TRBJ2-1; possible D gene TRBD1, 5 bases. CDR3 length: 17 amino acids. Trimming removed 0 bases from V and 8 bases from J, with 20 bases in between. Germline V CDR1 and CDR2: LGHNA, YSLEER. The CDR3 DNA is TGCGCCAGCAGCCAAGATCTCAGGGCCCCGTATAGCCATGAGCAGTTCTTC. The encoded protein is CASSQDLRAPYSHEQFF.

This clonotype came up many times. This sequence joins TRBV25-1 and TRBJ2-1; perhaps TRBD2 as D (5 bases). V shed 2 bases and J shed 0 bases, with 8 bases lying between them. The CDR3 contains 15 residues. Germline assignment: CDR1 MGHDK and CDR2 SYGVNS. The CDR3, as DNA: TGTGCCAGCAGTGAAAGCGGTAGCTCCTACAATGAGCAGTTCTTC. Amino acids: CASSESGSSYNEQFF.

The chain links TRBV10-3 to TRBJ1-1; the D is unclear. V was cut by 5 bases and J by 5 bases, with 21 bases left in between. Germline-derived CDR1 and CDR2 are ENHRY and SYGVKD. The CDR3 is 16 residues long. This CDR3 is CAISSSFAGMDTEAFF. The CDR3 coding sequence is TGTGCCATCAGTTCCTCCTTTGCGGGAATGGATACTGAAGCTTTCTTT.

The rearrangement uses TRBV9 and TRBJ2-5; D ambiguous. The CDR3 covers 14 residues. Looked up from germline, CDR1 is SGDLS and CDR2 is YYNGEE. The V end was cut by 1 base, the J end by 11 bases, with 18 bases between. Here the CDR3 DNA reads TGTGCCAGCAGCGTACGCGGAAACCGACACAAACAGTACTTC. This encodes CASSVRGNRHKQYF.

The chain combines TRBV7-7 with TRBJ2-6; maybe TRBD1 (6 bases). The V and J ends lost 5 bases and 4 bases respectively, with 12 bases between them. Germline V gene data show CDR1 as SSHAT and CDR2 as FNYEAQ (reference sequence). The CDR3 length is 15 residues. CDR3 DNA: TGTGCCAGCAGCACCAGGGGTCCCGGGGCCAACGTCCTGACTTTC. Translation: CASSTRGPGANVLTF. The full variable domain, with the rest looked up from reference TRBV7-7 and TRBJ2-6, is GAGVSQSPRYKVTKRGQDVTLRCDPISSHATLYWYQQALGQGPEFLTYFNYEAQPDKSGLPSDRFSAERPEGSISTLTIQRTEQRDSAMYRCASSTRGPGANVLTFGAGSRLTVL.

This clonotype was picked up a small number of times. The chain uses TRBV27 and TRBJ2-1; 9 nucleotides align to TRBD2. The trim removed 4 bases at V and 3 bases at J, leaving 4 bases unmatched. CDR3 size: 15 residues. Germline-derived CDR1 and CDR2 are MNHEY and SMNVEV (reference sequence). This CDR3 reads CASSSSSGNYNEQFF. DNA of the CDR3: TGTGCCAGCAGTTCTTCTAGCGGGAACTACAATGAGCAGTTCTTC.

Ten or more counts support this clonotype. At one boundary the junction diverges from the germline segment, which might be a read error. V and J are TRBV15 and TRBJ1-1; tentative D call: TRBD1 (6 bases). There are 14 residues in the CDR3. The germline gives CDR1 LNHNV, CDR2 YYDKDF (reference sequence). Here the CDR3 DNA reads TGTGCCACCAGGAGAGGACAGACTAACACTGAAGCTTTCTTT. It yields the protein CATRRGQTNTEAFF. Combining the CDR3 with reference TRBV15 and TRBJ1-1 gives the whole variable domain DAMVIQNPRYQVTQFGKPVTLSCSQTLNHNVMYWYQQKSSQAPKLLFHYYDKDFNNEADTPDNFQSRRPNTSFCFLDIRSPGLGDTAMYLCATRRGQTNTEAFFGQGTRLTVV.

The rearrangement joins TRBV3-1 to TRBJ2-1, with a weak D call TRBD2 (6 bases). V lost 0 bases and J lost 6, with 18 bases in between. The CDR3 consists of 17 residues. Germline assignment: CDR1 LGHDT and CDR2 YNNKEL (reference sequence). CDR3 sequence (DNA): TGTGCCAGCAGCCAAGATTTACTTAGCGGTCAAATCAATGAGCAGTTCTTC. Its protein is CASSQDLLSGQINEQFF.

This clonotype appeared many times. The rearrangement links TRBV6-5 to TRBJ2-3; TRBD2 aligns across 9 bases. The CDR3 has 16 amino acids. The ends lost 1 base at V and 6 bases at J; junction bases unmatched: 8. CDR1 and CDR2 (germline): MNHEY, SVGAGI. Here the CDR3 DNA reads TGTGCCAGCAGTTACTATCTAGCGGGGCCAAAGGATACGCAGTATTTT. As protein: CASSYYLAGPKDTQYF.

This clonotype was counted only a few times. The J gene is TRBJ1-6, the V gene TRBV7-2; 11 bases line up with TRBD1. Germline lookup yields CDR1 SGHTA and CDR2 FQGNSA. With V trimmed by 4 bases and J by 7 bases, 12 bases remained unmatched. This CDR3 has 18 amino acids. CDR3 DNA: TGTGCCAGCAGCTCAAGCGGACAGGGGGCGCGTAGGAATTCACCCCTCCACTTT. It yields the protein CASSSSGQGARRNSPLHF.

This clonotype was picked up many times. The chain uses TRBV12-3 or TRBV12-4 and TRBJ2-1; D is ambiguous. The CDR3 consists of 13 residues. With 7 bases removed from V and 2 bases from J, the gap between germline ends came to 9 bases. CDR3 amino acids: CASMTATYNEQFF. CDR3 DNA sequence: TGTGCCAGCATGACTGCTACCTACAATGAGCAGTTCTTC.